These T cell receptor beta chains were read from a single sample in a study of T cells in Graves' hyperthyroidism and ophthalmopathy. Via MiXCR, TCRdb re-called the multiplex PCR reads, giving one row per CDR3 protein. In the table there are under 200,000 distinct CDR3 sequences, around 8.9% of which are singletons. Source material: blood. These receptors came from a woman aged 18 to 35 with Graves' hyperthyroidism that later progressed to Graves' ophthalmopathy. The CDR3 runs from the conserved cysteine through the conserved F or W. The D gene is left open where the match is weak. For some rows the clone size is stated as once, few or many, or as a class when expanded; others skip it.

CDR3: CASSPEGAGSGTDTQYF; DNA: TGTGCCAGCAGCCCTGAAGGGGCGGGGTCGGGCACAGATACGCAGTATTTT; D: .; V: TRBV4-2; size: few; J: TRBJ2-3
CDR3: CASSDWQGEINEQFF; DNA: TGTGCCAGCAGTGACTGGCAGGGTGAGATCAATGAGCAGTTCTTC; D: .; V: TRBV2; size: many; J: TRBJ2-1
CDR3: CSAVTGHEQYF; DNA: TGCAGTGCCGTCACAGGGCACGAGCAGTACTTC; D: .; V: TRBV20-1; size: few; J: TRBJ2-7
CDR3: CASTAGVGVTGELFF; DNA: TGTGCCAGCACGGCCGGGGTGGGAGTCACCGGGGAGCTGTTTTTT; D: .; V: TRBV6-1; size: .; J: TRBJ2-2
CDR3: CASSLDWHNEQFF; DNA: TGTGCCAGCAGCTTAGACTGGCACAATGAGCAGTTCTTC; D: .; V: TRBV11-1; size: many; J: TRBJ2-1
CDR3: CASSLAGGVYNEQFF; DNA: TGTGCCAGCAGCCTAGCGGGAGGCGTCTACAATGAGCAGTTCTTC; D: TRBD2; V: TRBV11-2; size: many; J: TRBJ2-1
CDR3: CASGPRESSYEQYF; DNA: TGTGCCAGCGGCCCCAGAGAGAGCTCCTACGAGCAGTACTTC; D: .; V: TRBV27; size: many; J: TRBJ2-7
CDR3: CASSVQGDNSPLHF; DNA: TGTGCCAGTAGTGTGCAGGGGGATAATTCACCCCTCCACTTT; D: TRBD1; V: TRBV19; size: many; J: TRBJ1-6
CDR3: CASSLALPGPQVDTQYF; DNA: TGTGCCAGCAGTTTAGCGTTACCGGGACCCCAAGTGGATACGCAGTATTTT; D: .; V: TRBV27; size: many; J: TRBJ2-3
CDR3: CAGSRNGYTF; DNA: TGTGCCGGTAGTAGGAATGGCTACACCTTC; D: .; V: TRBV19; size: few; J: TRBJ1-2
CDR3: CSAGTSGTAYEQYF; DNA: TGCAGTGCTGGAACTAGCGGCACCGCCTACGAGCAGTACTTC; D: TRBD2; V: TRBV20-1; size: many; J: TRBJ2-7
CDR3: CASSISRGGDGYTF; DNA: TGTGCCAGTAGTATCTCGCGGGGAGGGGATGGCTACACCTTC; D: .; V: TRBV19; size: many; J: TRBJ1-2
CDR3: CASSLAGLQETQYF; DNA: TGTGCCAGCAGCTTAGCGGGACTACAAGAGACCCAGTACTTC; D: TRBD2; V: TRBV7-2; size: many; J: TRBJ2-5
CDR3: CSVGSGEYNEQFF; DNA: TGCAGCGTTGGAAGCGGGGAGTACAATGAGCAGTTCTTC; D: TRBD2; V: TRBV29-1; size: .; J: TRBJ2-1
CDR3: CASSVLRGEGETQYF; DNA: TGTGCCAGCAGTGTGCTGCGGGGGGAGGGAGAGACCCAGTACTTC; D: TRBD2; V: TRBV2; size: many; J: TRBJ2-5
CDR3: CSAKTGGSTGELFF; DNA: TGCAGTGCTAAGACAGGGGGCAGTACCGGGGAGCTGTTTTTT; D: TRBD1; V: TRBV20-1; size: many; J: TRBJ2-2